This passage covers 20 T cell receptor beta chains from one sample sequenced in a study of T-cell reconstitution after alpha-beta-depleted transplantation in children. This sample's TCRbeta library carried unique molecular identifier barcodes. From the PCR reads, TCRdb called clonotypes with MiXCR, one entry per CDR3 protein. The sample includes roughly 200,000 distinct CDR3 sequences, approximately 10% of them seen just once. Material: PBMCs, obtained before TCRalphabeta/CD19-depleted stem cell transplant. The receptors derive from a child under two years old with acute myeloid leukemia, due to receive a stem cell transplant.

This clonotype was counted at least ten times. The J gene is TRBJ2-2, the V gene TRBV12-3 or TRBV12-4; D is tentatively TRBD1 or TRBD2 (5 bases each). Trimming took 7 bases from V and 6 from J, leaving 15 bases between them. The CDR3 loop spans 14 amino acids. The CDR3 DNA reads TGTGCCAGCATCGGGACCACTTCCCCCGGGGAGCTGTTTTTT. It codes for CASIGTTSPGELFF.

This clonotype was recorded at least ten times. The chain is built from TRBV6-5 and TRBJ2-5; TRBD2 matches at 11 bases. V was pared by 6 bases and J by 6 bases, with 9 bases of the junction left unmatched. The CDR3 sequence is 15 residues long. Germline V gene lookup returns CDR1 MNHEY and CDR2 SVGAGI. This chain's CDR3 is CASRLTSGSGKTQYF. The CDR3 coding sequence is TGTGCCAGCAGACTTACTAGCGGGAGTGGAAAGACCCAGTACTTC.

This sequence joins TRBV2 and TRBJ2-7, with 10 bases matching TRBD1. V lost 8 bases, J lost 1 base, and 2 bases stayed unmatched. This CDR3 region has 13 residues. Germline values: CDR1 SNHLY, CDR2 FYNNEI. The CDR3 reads CASRDRGSYEQYF. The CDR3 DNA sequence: TGTGCCAGCCGGGACAGGGGATCCTACGAGCAGTACTTC.

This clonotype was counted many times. CDR3 sequence (DNA): TGTGCCAGCAAGCGACAGTTGATATATGAGCAGTTCTTC. Amino acids: CASKRQLIYEQFF. The gene calls are TRBV2 and TRBJ2-1; D might be TRBD1 (5 bases). The CDR3 is 13 amino acids. Trimming shortened V by 7 bases and J by 8 bases, and 15 bases separated the two germline ends. Germline-derived CDR1 and CDR2 are SNHLY and FYNNEI.

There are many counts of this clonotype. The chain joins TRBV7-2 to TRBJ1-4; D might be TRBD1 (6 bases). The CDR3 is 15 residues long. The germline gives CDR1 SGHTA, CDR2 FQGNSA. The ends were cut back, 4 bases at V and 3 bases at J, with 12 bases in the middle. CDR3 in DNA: TGTGCCAGCAGCTCCTACAGGGCACCTAATGAAAAACTGTTTTTT. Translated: CASSSYRAPNEKLFF.

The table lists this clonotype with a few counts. CDR3 nucleotide sequence: TGTGCCAGCAGTTACTGGCGAGATTCACCCCTCCACTTT. Translation gives CASSYWRDSPLHF. The rearrangement links TRBV6-5 to TRBJ1-6; D gene uncertain. The V gene lost 1 base and the J gene lost 8 bases, with 6 bases spanning the gap. The CDR3 has 13 amino acids. Germline V lookup: CDR1 MNHEY, CDR2 SVGAGI.

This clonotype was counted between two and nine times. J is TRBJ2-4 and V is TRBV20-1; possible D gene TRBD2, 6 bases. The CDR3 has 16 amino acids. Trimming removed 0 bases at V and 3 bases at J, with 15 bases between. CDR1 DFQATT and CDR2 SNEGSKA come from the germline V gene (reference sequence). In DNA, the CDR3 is TGCAGTGCTAGAGATTTGGCGGGATCGGGCAAAAACATTCAGTACTTC. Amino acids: CSARDLAGSGKNIQYF.

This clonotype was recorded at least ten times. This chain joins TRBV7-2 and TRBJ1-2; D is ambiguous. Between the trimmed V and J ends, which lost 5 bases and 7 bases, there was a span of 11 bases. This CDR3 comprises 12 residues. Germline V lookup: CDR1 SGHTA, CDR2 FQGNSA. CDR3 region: CASSKIVGGYTF. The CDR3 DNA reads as TGTGCCAGCAGCAAAATAGTAGGTGGCTACACCTTC.

The CDR3 loop is CASSPRTGDGYTF. The CDR3 coding sequence is TGTGCCAGCAGCCCGCGGACAGGGGATGGCTACACCTTC. The chain links TRBV14 to TRBJ1-2; 9 bases fit TRBD1. Germline V gives CDR1 SGHDN, CDR2 FVKESK. V gave up 4 bases and J gave up 6 bases; unmatched junction bases: 3. The CDR3 has 13 residues. Variable domain in full (rest from reference TRBV14 and TRBJ1-2): EAGVTQFPSHSVIEKGQTVTLRCDPISGHDNLYWYRRVMGKEIKFLLHFVKESKQDESGMPNNRFLAERTGGTYSTLKVQPAELEDSGVYFCASSPRTGDGYTFGSGTRLTVV.

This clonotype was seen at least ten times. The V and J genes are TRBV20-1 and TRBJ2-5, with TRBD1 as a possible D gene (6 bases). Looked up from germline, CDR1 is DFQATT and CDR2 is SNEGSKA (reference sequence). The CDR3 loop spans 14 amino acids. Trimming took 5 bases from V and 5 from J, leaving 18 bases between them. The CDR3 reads CSAPLTGRKETQYF. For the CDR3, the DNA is TGCAGTGCTCCTCTGACAGGCAGGAAGGAGACCCAGTACTTC.

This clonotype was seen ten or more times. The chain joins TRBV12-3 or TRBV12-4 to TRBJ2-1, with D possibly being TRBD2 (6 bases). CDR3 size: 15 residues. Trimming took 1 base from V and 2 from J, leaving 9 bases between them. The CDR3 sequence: CASSLEGGAYNEQFF. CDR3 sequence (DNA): TGTGCCAGCAGTTTAGAGGGAGGTGCCTACAATGAGCAGTTCTTC.

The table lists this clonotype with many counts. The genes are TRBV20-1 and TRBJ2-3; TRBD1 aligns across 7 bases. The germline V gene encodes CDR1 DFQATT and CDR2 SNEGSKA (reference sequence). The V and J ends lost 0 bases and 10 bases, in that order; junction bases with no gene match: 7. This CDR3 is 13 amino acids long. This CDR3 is CSARDSRQGSQYF. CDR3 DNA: TGCAGTGCTAGAGATTCTCGACAGGGTTCGCAGTATTTT.

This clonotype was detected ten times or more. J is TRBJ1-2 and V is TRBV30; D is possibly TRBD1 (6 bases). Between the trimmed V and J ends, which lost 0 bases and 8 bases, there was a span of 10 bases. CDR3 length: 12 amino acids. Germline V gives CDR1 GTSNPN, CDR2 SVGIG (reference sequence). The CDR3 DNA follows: TGTGCCTGGAGTGTACACAGGGAAGGCTACACCTTC. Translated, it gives CAWSVHREGYTF.

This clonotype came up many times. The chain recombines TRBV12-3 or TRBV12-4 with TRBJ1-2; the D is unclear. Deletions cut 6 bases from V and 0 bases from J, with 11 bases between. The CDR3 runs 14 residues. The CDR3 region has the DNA TGTGCCAGCAGCGCAGGCCGACCTAACTATGGCTACACCTTC. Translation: CASSAGRPNYGYTF.

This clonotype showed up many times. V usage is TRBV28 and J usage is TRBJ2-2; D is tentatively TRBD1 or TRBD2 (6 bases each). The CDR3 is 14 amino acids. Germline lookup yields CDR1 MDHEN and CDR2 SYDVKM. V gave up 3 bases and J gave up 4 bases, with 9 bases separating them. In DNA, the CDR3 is TGTGCCAGCAGTTTGGGGGGCCTCACCGGGGAGCTGTTTTTT. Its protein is CASSLGGLTGELFF.

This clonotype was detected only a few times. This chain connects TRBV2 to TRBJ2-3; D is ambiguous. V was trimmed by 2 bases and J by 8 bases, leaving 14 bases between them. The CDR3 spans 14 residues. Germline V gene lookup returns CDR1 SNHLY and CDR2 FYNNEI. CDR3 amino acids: CASSEPPSPSTQYF. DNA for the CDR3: TGTGCCAGCAGTGAACCTCCTAGTCCCTCTACGCAGTATTTT.

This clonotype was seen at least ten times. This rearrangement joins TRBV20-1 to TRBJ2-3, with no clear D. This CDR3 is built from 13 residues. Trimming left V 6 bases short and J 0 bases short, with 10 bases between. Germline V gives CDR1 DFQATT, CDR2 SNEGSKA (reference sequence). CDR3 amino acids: CSAVAQSTDTQYF. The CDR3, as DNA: TGCAGTGCCGTAGCCCAGAGCACAGATACGCAGTATTTT.

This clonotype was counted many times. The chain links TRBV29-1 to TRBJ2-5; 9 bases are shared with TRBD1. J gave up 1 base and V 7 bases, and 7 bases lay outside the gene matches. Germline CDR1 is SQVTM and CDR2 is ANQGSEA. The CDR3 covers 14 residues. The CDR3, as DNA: TGCAGCGAAACTCGGACAGGGGCCCAAGAGACCCAGTACTTC. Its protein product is CSETRTGAQETQYF.

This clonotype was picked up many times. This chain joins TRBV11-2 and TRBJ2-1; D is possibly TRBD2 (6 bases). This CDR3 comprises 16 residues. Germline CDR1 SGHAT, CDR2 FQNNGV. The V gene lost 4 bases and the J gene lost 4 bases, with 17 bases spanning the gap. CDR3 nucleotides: TGTGCCAGCAGCTCACGGGCTCGGGGGAGTTACAATGAGCAGTTCTTC. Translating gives CASSSRARGSYNEQFF.

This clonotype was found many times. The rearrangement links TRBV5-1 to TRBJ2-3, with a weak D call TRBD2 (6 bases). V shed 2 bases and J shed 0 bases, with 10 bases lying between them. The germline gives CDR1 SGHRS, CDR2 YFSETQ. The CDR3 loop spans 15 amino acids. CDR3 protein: CASSLLAPSTDTQYF. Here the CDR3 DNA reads TGCGCCAGCAGCTTACTAGCCCCCAGCACAGATACGCAGTATTTT.